This section outlines one T cell receptor beta chain sequence together with its context. This record comes from a study of T cell clonotyping in hematopoietic cell transplantation. V lost 3 bases and J lost 0, with 6 bases in between. This CDR3 contains 13 residues. Per the germline V gene, CDR1 is SGHDT and CDR2 is YYEEEE. Clones were sequenced by immunoSEQ multiplex PCR, and TCRdb holds only the in-frame ones, with some missing. The sample lists 65,000 to 80,000 clones, about 96% occurring once. Time point of the sample: recipient sample about 28 days before transplant, after cytoreduction. The material sequenced was peripheral blood mononuclear cells, taken before stem cell transplant. This receptor was obtained from a woman aged 50 to 60 with acute myeloid leukemia. Some clones in this sample may be carry-over from other donors' samples. J is TRBJ1-1 and V is TRBV5-6; TRBD1 might be the D (6 bases). CDR3: CASSWTVNTEAFF. The CDR3 DNA reads TGTGCCAGCAGCTGGACAGTGAACACTGAAGCTTTCTTT.